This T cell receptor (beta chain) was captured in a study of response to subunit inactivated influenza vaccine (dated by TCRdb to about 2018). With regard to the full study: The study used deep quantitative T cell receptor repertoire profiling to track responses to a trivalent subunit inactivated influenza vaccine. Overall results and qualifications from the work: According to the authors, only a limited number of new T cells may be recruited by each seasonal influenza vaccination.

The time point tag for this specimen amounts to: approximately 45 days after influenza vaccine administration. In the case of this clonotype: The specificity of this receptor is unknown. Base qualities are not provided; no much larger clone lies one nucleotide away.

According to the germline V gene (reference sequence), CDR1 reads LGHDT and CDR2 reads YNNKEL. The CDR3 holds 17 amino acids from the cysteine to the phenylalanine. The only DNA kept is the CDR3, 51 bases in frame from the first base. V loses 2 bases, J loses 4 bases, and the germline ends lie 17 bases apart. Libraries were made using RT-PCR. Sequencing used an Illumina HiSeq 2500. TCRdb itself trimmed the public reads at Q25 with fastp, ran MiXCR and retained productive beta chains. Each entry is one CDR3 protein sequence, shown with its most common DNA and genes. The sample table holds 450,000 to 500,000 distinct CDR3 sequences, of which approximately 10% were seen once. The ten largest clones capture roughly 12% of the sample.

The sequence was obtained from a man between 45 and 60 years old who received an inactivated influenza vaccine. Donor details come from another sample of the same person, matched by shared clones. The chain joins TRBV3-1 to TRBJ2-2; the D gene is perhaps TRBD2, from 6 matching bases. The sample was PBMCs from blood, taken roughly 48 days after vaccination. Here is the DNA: TGTGCCAGCAGCCAAACCCGTACTAGCACGGCCACCGGGGAGCTGTTTTTT. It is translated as CASSQTRTSTATGELFF.